This T cell receptor (beta chain) emerged from a study of radiotherapy plus CTLA-4 blockade in lung cancer. Germline V lookup: CDR1 MNHEY, CDR2 SMNVEV (reference sequence). The CDR3 is made up of 13 amino acids. The V end lost 3 bases, the J end lost 1 base, and 6 bases lay between the germline ends. Profiling relied on immunoSEQ multiplex PCR, and the TCRdb table lists in-frame clones only, not all of them. Seen here are over 40,000 clones, approximately 78% observed once, and the top ten hold roughly 3.3%. This chain links TRBV27 with TRBJ2-5; D remains ambiguous. Sample: peripheral blood, taken from a patient treated with radiotherapy plus ipilimumab. The clonotype was recovered from a human donor with non-small cell lung cancer who had stable disease on radiotherapy plus ipilimumab. In nucleotides, the CDR3 is TGTGCCAGCAGTTTGCGGCGCCAAGAGACCCAGTACTTC. Its translation: CASSLRRQETQYF.